Below, 9 T cell receptor beta chains from the same sample are listed, as sequenced in a study of T cells after yellow fever vaccination. TCRdb used MiXCR to reprocess the 5' RACE reads, holding one entry per CDR3 protein. The sample holds roughly 27,000 distinct CDR3 sequences, under 6% seen once. This material consisted of CD8+ T cells sorted from PBMCs, taken 10 days after the yellow fever booster vaccination. These receptors were taken from a man younger than 40 who received the YFV17D yellow fever vaccine.

This clonotype was counted ten times or more. This chain uses TRBV5-4 with TRBJ2-1; no clear D. The CDR3 sequence is 11 residues long. The germline gives CDR1 SGHNT, CDR2 YYREEE (reference sequence). Trimming removed 0 bases at V and 5 bases at J, with 0 bases between. CDR3 in amino acids: CASSLDNEQFF. CDR3 nucleotide sequence: TGTGCCAGCAGCTTGGACAATGAGCAGTTCTTC.

This clonotype was counted ten times or more. J is TRBJ2-1 and V is TRBV5-1; D is possibly TRBD2 (6 bases). With 7 bases removed from V and 6 bases from J, the gap between germline ends came to 20 bases. The germline V gene encodes CDR1 SGHRS and CDR2 YFSETQ. CDR3 size: 15 residues. The CDR3 sequence is CASLGSGKLSNEQFF. The CDR3, as DNA: TGCGCCAGCCTCGGGAGCGGTAAACTTTCCAATGAGCAGTTCTTC.

This clonotype was observed at least ten times. The CDR3 DNA reads TGTGCCAGCAGTAACGTTAGACAGGTCTGGGCTTTCTTT. Residues: CASSNVRQVWAFF. The V gene is TRBV27, the J gene TRBJ1-1; D perhaps matches TRBD1 (6 bases). Germline loops: CDR1 MNHEY, CDR2 SMNVEV (reference sequence). This CDR3 spans 13 amino acids. Between the trimmed V and J ends, which lost 5 bases and 11 bases, there was a span of 18 bases.

This clonotype was seen repeatedly, ten times or more. This chain uses TRBV15 with TRBJ2-1, with D tentatively TRBD1 or TRBD2 (8 bases each). The V gene's germline CDR1 is LNHNV and CDR2 YYDKDF (reference sequence). The V end was cut by 1 base, the J end by 5 bases, with 18 bases between. There are 17 residues in the CDR3. CDR3 amino acids: CATSRVAGQVYHNEQFF. The DNA for the CDR3 is TGTGCCACCAGCAGAGTAGCGGGACAGGTTTACCACAATGAGCAGTTCTTC.

Many counts were recorded for this clonotype. V is TRBV19 and J is TRBJ2-7, with 10 bases matching TRBD2. V trimming: 5 bases; J trimming: 7 bases; junction bases outside the gene matches: 14. Germline V gene lookup returns CDR1 LNHDA and CDR2 SQIVND (reference sequence). The CDR3 is made up of 16 amino acids. This CDR3 reads CASSGGEASGSYEQYF. As DNA, the CDR3 is TGTGCCAGTAGTGGCGGGGAGGCTAGCGGGAGTTATGAGCAGTACTTC.

This clonotype was seen repeatedly, ten times or more. The V and J genes are TRBV4-3 and TRBJ1-1; D is unclear. Germline V lookup: CDR1 LGHNA, CDR2 YSLEER. Between the trimmed V and J ends, which lost 0 bases and 5 bases, there was a span of 19 bases. This CDR3 has 17 amino acids. The CDR3, as DNA: TGCGCCAGCAGCCAAGACGGAGTGTTACTTGGGAGGACTGAAGCTTTCTTT. This sequence encodes CASSQDGVLLGRTEAFF.

This clonotype was found many times. The genes are TRBV29-1 and TRBJ2-1; no clear D gene. Germline V lookup: CDR1 SQVTM, CDR2 ANQGSEA. V gave up 0 bases and J gave up 3 bases, with 3 bases separating them. This CDR3 has 12 residues. CDR3 in amino acids: CSVEDFYNEQFF. CDR3 sequence (DNA): TGCAGCGTTGAAGACTTCTACAATGAGCAGTTCTTC.

Ten or more counts support this clonotype. This sequence joins TRBV13 and TRBJ2-7; 9 bases line up with TRBD1. V trimming: 5 bases; J trimming: 5 bases; junction bases outside the gene matches: 7. CDR3 size: 14 residues. Germline CDR1 PRHDT, CDR2 FYEKMQ (reference sequence). This chain's CDR3 is CASSPRDRAHEQYF. CDR3 sequence (DNA): TGTGCCAGCAGCCCCCGGGACAGGGCCCACGAGCAGTACTTC.

At least ten counts were recorded for this clonotype. The CDR3 DNA reads as TGCGCCAGCAGCTTAGGCCGGGAGAGCTCTGGAAACACCATATATTTT. This gives the protein CASSLGRESSGNTIYF. The chain uses TRBV5-1 and TRBJ1-3, with unresolved D. The CDR3 consists of 16 residues. V lost 2 bases and J 0 bases, leaving 12 bases between the germline ends. Germline-derived CDR1 and CDR2 are SGHRS and YFSETQ.